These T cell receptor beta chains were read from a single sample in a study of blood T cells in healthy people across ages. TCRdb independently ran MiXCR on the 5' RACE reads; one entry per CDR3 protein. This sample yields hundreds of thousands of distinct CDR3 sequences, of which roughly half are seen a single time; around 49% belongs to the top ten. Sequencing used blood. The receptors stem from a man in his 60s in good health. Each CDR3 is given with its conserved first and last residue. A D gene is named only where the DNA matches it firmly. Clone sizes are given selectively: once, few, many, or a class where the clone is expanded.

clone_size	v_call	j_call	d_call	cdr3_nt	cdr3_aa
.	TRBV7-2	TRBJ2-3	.	TGTGCCAGCAGCGTAGTGACAGGATCAGATACGCAGTATTTT	CASSVVTGSDTQYF
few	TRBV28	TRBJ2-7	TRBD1	TGTGCCACCCAGGGGGCAACGCCCTCCTACGAGCAGTACTTC	CATQGATPSYEQYF
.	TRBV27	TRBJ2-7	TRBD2	TGTGCCAGCAGTTGGTCTAGCGGGACGTCCGAGCAGTACTTC	CASSWSSGTSEQYF
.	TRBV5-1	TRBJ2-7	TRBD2	TGCGCCAGCAGCTCCTGGATGGCCGGCGGGAGGGACTCCTACGAGCAGTACTTC	CASSSWMAGGRDSYEQYF
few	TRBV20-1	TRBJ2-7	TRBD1	TGCAGTGCTGGGGACAGGTCCGGGTCCTACGAGCAGTACTTC	CSAGDRSGSYEQYF
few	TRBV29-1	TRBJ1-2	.	TGCAGCGTTCAGGGAATCGTTGGCTACACCTTC	CSVQGIVGYTF
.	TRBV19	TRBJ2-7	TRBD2	TGTGCCAGTAGTATAGGACTAGCACGCTACGAGCAGTACTTC	CASSIGLARYEQYF
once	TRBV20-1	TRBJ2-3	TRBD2	TGCAGTGCTAGGGTGGGACTAGCGGGTTTTTCTTCTAGCACAGATACGCAGTATTTT	CSARVGLAGFSSSTDTQYF
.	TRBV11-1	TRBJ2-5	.	TGTGCCAGCAGCTCAGGAGGGGGCCGGGACAATGAGCAGTACTTC	CASSSGGGRDNEQYF
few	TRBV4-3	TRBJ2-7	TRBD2	TGCGCCAGCAGCCAAGGGGTCGGGAGGGCCCCCTACGAGCAGTACTTC	CASSQGVGRAPYEQYF
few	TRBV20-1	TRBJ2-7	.	TGCAGTGCTAGCCGGACTAAAGCAACCTACGAGCAGTACTTC	CSASRTKATYEQYF
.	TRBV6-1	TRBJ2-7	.	TGTGCCAGCAGTGCCGGGACAACCTCCTACGAGCAGTACTTC	CASSAGTTSYEQYF
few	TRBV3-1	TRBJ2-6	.	TGTGCCAGCAGCTATTGGACGCCGTCTGGGGCCAACGTCCTGACTTTC	CASSYWTPSGANVLTF
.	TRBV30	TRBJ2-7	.	TGTGCCTGGAGTCGGGGCGGCTACGAGCAGTACTTC	CAWSRGGYEQYF
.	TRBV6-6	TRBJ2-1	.	TGTGCCAGCAGTCTTGACGGACAGCTAAACAATGAGCAGTTCTTC	CASSLDGQLNNEQFF
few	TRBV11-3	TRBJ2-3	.	TGTGCCAGCAGCGACGCCGCTAGCACAGATACGCAGTATTTT	CASSDAASTDTQYF
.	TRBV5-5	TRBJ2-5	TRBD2	TGTGCCAGCAGCTTGGGGCTAGCGGGAGGGCCGTCAGGGACCCAGTACTTC	CASSLGLAGGPSGTQYF
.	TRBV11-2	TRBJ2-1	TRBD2	TGTGCCAGCAGCTTAGTGGTCTTACCGGGAGGAACGCGTAGCTCCTACAATGAGCAGTTCTTC	CASSLVVLPGGTRSSYNEQFF
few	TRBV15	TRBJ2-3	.	TGTGCCACCAGCAGAGATCTAGCTCCGGCAGATACGCAGTATTTT	CATSRDLAPADTQYF
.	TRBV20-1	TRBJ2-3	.	TGCAGTGCTAGTTTGGACGGGGGCAGGTTTGATACGCAGTATTTT	CSASLDGGRFDTQYF
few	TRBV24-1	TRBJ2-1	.	TGTGCCACCAGTGATCCAGTCGACAGACACAATGAGCAGTTCTTC	CATSDPVDRHNEQFF
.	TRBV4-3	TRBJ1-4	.	TGCGCCAGCAGCCAAGATACAATTCCAGGGGCTCAACTGTTTTTT	CASSQDTIPGAQLFF
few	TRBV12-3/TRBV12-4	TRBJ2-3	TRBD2	TGTGCCAGCAGTTTAAGGCCTGTAGCGGGGGGGCGGGAGGATACGCAGTATTTT	CASSLRPVAGGREDTQYF
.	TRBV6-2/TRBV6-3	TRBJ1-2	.	TGTGCCAGCAGGGGGGGGCCCTCTGGCTACACCTTC	CASRGGPSGYTF
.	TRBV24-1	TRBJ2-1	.	TGTGCCACCAGTGAGGTAGCGGTAAGCTCCTACAATGAGCAGTTCTTC	CATSEVAVSSYNEQFF
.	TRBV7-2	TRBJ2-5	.	TGTGCCAGCAGATTAGATACTGGTCGTTTGGAGACCCAGTACTTC	CASRLDTGRLETQYF
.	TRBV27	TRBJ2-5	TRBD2	TGTGCCAGCAGTACAGGGACTAGCGGGGCTAATGAGCAGTACTTC	CASSTGTSGANEQYF
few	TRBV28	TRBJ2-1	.	TGTGCCAGCAGTCCACTCCTGGGCCCAGGGTACAATGAGCAGTTCTTC	CASSPLLGPGYNEQFF
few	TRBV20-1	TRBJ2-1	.	TGCAGTGCTAGGACACTAGTGGGGACGAATGAGCAGTTCTTC	CSARTLVGTNEQFF
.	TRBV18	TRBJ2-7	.	TGTGCCAGCTCACAACAGGGCGGCCTCGAGCAGTACTTC	CASSQQGGLEQYF
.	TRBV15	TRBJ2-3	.	TGTGCCACCACCACAAACAGGGAGAGCACAGATACGCAGTATTTT	CATTTNRESTDTQYF
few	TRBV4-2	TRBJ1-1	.	TGTGCCAGCAGCCAGTCGGACCACACTGAAGCTTTCTTT	CASSQSDHTEAFF
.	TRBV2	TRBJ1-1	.	TGTGCCAGCAGTGAAGCGCTTTGGGGGGCAGCTTTCTTT	CASSEALWGAAFF
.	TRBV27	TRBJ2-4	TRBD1	TGTGCCAGCAAGGACAGGGCAGACATTCAGTACTTC	CASKDRADIQYF
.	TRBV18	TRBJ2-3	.	TGTGCCAGCTCCCAAAGCTGGGAGGATACGCAGTATTTT	CASSQSWEDTQYF
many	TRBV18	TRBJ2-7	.	TGTGCCAGCTCCCGCGAAAGGGACGAGCAGTACTTC	CASSRERDEQYF
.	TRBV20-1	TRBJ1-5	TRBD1	TGCAGTGCCACTACTGACCGCGGACAGGGGGCGAGGCAGCCCCAGCATTTT	CSATTDRGQGARQPQHF